This is a list of T cell receptor beta chains from one sample in a study of STAT5B mutations in CD4+ large granular lymphocyte leukemia. Using immunoSEQ multiplex PCR, the repertoire was profiled, and TCRdb retains in-frame clones only, with some absent. Of around 35,000 clones listed, roughly 87% were seen once; the top ten hold 3.4%. The sequenced sample was CD4+ T cells from blood buffy coats. The receptors come from a human donor in good health. The CDR3 runs from the conserved cysteine through the conserved F or W. The order of the fields is CDR3 protein, V gene.

CDR3 protein: CASRGGGLGFNEQYF; V gene: TRBV6-5
CDR3 protein: CASSPTGPKNTEAFF; V gene: TRBV18
CDR3 protein: CASSMYNSNQPQHF; V gene: TRBV19
CDR3 protein: CAGRGQPQHF; V gene: TRBV21-1
CDR3 protein: CASSGLAGVGTDTQYF; V gene: TRBV11-2
CDR3 protein: CASSLRPGPNQPQHF; V gene: TRBV28
CDR3 protein: CASSWTGTANTGELFF; V gene: TRBV5-1
CDR3 protein: CASSLSGLQETQYF; V gene: TRBV5-6
CDR3 protein: CASSLGGTSGAGSYNEQFF; V gene: TRBV7-8
CDR3 protein: CASSQWGSNSPLHF; V gene: TRBV4-3
CDR3 protein: CASSFTRGSGANVLTF; V gene: TRBV7-3
CDR3 protein: CASSMRTGLMAEAFF; V gene: TRBV19
CDR3 protein: CASSLARNYGYTF; V gene: TRBV7-2
CDR3 protein: CASMATTNTGELFF; V gene: TRBV5-1
CDR3 protein: CASTGTSGGTQYF; V gene: TRBV28
CDR3 protein: CASSVPQGLNQPQHF; V gene: TRBV28
CDR3 protein: CASSENYEQYF; V gene: TRBV6-1
CDR3 protein: CASRTGGAYEQYF; V gene: TRBV28
CDR3 protein: CASSQDTGGWEKLFF; V gene: TRBV4-3
CDR3 protein: CARSFPYQETQYF; V gene: TRBV5-3
CDR3 protein: CASSAYTGELANQPQHF; V gene: TRBV6-1
CDR3 protein: CASSVTSNGADTQYF; V gene: TRBV5-6
CDR3 protein: CASSQDVMGDQPQHF; V gene: TRBV4-3
CDR3 protein: CASSTQSNTGELFF; V gene: TRBV18
CDR3 protein: CASSPPRPVYGYTF; V gene: TRBV28
CDR3 protein: CASRQGRSETQYF; V gene: TRBV2
CDR3 protein: CASSGTASYNEQFF; V gene: TRBV27
CDR3 protein: CASSPTSPSYNEQFF; V gene: TRBV5-1
CDR3 protein: CASSFPAGDYGYTF; V gene: TRBV7-9
CDR3 protein: CASSRTDEWEYEQYF; V gene: TRBV11-2
CDR3 protein: CSARGDNEQFF; V gene: TRBV20-1
CDR3 protein: CASSPLRGTGELFF; V gene: TRBV7-2
CDR3 protein: CASSRYRVNEQFF; V gene: TRBV2
CDR3 protein: CASSGGGNYGYTF; V gene: TRBV7-2
CDR3 protein: CASSSTGGHGDTQYF; V gene: TRBV9
CDR3 protein: CASSPPVTRTGGNEQYF; V gene: TRBV18
CDR3 protein: CASSFGPSGNREQFF; V gene: TRBV28
CDR3 protein: CSASEEKLFF; V gene: TRBV20-1
CDR3 protein: CASSLGPTGGNQPQHF; V gene: TRBV5-8
CDR3 protein: CASSESGSSYNEQFF; V gene: TRBV10-2
CDR3 protein: CASKTLQGAQYF; V gene: TRBV28
CDR3 protein: CASSLPGQGAYEQYF; V gene: TRBV28
CDR3 protein: CASSLVMEVLSYGYTF; V gene: TRBV5-5
CDR3 protein: CASRHSVSGANVLTF; V gene: TRBV6-5
CDR3 protein: CASSSGQGRETQYF; V gene: TRBV7-6
CDR3 protein: CASSIVGERNNEQFF; V gene: TRBV19
CDR3 protein: CASSTTRTSGNTIYF; V gene: TRBV7-2
CDR3 protein: CASSVGQREYNEQFF; V gene: TRBV9
CDR3 protein: CASAGQGFEQFF; V gene: TRBV2